Included here is one T cell receptor beta chain sequence, with context. Preparation of the TCRbeta library was carried out with unique molecular identifiers. TCRdb re-called the PCR reads through MiXCR, storing one row per CDR3 protein. The sample carries over 550,000 distinct CDR3 sequences, under 12% recorded once. This CDR3 is 15 amino acids long. V lost 7 bases, J lost 1 base, and 7 bases stayed unmatched. Germline V gene sequence: CDR1 MNHNS, CDR2 SASEGT. The data originate from a study of T-cell reconstitution after alpha-beta-depleted transplantation in children. This clonotype originated in a human donor who donated a stem cell graft to a child with acute myeloid leukemia. The source material was PBMCs from the stem cell graft donor, sampled from the stem cell graft. The chain combines TRBV6-1 with TRBJ2-7, with TRBD2 matching 10 bases. CDR3 protein: CASTSLAGSSYEQYF. CDR3 coding DNA: TGTGCCAGCACCTCACTAGCGGGATCATCCTACGAGCAGTACTTC.